This T cell receptor (beta chain) derives from a study of T cell responses to AZD1222 COVID-19 vaccine. Study context: Both about-4-week and about-12-week second-dose recipients were combined.

Whole-study findings and limits: Only five or six AZD1222 recipients were seropositive at baseline. Repertoire sampling was restricted to post-peak T cell response timepoints. When two AZD1222 doses had been given, Spike-specific TCR breadth and depth rose.

Comments on this clone: Its antigen remains unidentified.

CDR1 and CDR2 (germline): MDHEN, SYDVKM. Trimming pared 4 bases from V and 3 bases from J, leaving 3 bases between. This CDR3 has 11 amino acids. Repertoires were generated with immunoSEQ multiplex PCR, while TCRdb's copy carries only in-frame clones and drops some. The sample lists around 170,000 clones; 90% were seen once. The chain joins TRBV28 to TRBJ1-2; no reliable D call. The receptor was derived from an adult in good health. The starting material was peripheral blood, obtained on day 0 of AZD1222 vaccination. The chain's CDR3 is CASSSYYGYTF. The CDR3 DNA reads as TGTGCCAGCAGTTCATACTATGGCTACACCTTC.